Presented here are 7 T cell receptor beta chains from one specimen sequenced in a study of blood T cell repertoires in COVID-19. TCRdb's table, derived via immunoSEQ multiplex PCR, lists solely in-frame clones and lacks some. The sample consists of over 250,000 clones, 87% of them appearing once. The sequenced material came from PBMCs or T cells enriched from blood (not recorded which). The source is a woman younger than 35 who had recovered from COVID-19.

This clone showed up just once. This rearrangement joins TRBV5-4 to TRBJ1-4, with TRBD1 identical over 11 bases. Germline V gives CDR1 SGHNT, CDR2 YYREEE (reference sequence). This CDR3 is built from 16 residues. Trimming at V came to 0 bases and at J to 5 bases, leaving 3 bases not matched to a gene. The CDR3 DNA sequence: TGTGCCAGCAGCTTGGTCGGACAGGGGGCGAATGAAAAACTGTTTTTT. Its protein is CASSLVGQGANEKLFF.

The chain has TRBV18 and TRBJ2-1, with a weak D call TRBD2 (6 bases). The CDR3 runs to 15 residues. From germline, CDR1 is KGHSH and CDR2 LQKENI. The V end lost 6 bases, the J end lost 8 bases, and 20 bases lay between the germline ends. CDR3 DNA: TGTGCCAGCTCGCTGACCGGGACTCTCCTCGATGAGCAGTTCTTC. Protein product: CASSLTGTLLDEQFF.

Only a few counts were recorded for this clone. The rearrangement uses TRBV11-1 and TRBJ1-1, with D unclear. The CDR3 extends over 15 amino acids. CDR1 is SGHAT and CDR2 is FQDESV in the germline V gene (reference sequence). The V gene lost 0 bases and the J gene lost 6 bases, with 14 bases spanning the gap. As DNA, the CDR3 is TGTGCCAGCAGCTTAGCGCTACCGGGGTTACCTGAAGCTTTCTTT. Its protein product is CASSLALPGLPEAFF.

This chain joins TRBV11-3 and TRBJ1-3; no reliable D call. The CDR3 covers 14 residues. Germline V gene lookup returns CDR1 SGHNT and CDR2 YENEEA. V gave up 1 base and J gave up 2 bases, with 6 bases separating them. In DNA, the CDR3 is TGTGCCAGCAGCTTAGGAGGGCCTGGAAACACCATATATTTT. Residues: CASSLGGPGNTIYF.

The chain is built from TRBV18 and TRBJ2-3; D is unclear. This CDR3 region has 17 residues. From germline, CDR1 is KGHSH and CDR2 LQKENI. Deletions cut 3 bases from V and 2 bases from J, with 18 bases between. CDR3: CASSPLLEAPFTDTQYF. In nucleotides, the CDR3 is TGTGCCAGCTCACCTTTATTAGAGGCGCCCTTCACAGATACGCAGTATTTT.

The chain links TRBV6-1 to TRBJ2-7; D is uncertain. The V gene's germline CDR1 is MNHNS and CDR2 SASEGT. The ends were cut back, 3 bases at V and 4 bases at J, with 13 bases in the middle. The CDR3 totals 14 residues. The DNA for the CDR3 is TGTGCCAGCAGTGAGGAGAGCAATTTTTACGAGCAGTACTTC. This sequence encodes CASSEESNFYEQYF.

The rearrangement uses TRBV19 and TRBJ2-7, with TRBD2 matching 9 bases. J lost 4 bases, V lost 7 bases, and 8 bases had no gene match. The CDR3 runs 14 residues. Germline CDR1 LNHDA, CDR2 SQIVND (reference sequence). The CDR3 here is CASTPRAGGYEQYF. In DNA form, the CDR3 reads TGTGCCAGTACTCCACGAGCGGGAGGTTACGAGCAGTACTTC.